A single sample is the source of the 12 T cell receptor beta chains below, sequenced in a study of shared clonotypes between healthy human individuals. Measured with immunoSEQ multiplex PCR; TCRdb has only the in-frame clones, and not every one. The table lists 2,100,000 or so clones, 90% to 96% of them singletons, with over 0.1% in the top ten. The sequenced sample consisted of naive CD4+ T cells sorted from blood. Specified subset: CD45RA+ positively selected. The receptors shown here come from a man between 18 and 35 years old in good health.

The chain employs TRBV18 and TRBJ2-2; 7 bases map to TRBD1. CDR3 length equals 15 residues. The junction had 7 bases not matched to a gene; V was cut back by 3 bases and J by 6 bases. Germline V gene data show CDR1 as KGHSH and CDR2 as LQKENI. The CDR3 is CASSPPQGKAGELFF. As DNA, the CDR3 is TGTGCCAGCTCACCCCCACAGGGGAAGGCCGGGGAGCTGTTTTTT.

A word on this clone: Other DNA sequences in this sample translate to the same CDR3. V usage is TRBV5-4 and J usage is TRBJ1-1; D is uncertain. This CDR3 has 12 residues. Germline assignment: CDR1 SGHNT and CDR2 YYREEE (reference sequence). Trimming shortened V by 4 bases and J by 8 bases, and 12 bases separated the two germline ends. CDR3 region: CASSLGLREAFF. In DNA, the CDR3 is TGTGCCAGCAGCCTAGGACTGCGGGAAGCTTTCTTT. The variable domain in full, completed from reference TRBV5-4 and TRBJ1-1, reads ETGVTQSPTHLIKTRGQQVTLRCSSQSGHNTVSWYQQALGQGPQFIFQYYREEENGRGNFPPRFSGLQFPNYSSELNVNALELDDSALYLCASSLGLREAFFGQGTRLTVV.

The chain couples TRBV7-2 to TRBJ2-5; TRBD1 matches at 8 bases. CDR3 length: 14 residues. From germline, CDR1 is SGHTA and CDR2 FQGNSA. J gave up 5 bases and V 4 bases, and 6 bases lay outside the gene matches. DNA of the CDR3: TGTGCCAGCAGCTCCAGGACAGGGATGGAGACCCAGTACTTC. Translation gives CASSSRTGMETQYF.

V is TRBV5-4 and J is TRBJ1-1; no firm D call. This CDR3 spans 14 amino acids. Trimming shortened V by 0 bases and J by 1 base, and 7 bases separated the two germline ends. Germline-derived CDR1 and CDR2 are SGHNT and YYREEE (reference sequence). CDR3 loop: CASSLGFGNTEAFF. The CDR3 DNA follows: TGTGCCAGCAGCTTGGGTTTTGGGAACACTGAAGCTTTCTTT.

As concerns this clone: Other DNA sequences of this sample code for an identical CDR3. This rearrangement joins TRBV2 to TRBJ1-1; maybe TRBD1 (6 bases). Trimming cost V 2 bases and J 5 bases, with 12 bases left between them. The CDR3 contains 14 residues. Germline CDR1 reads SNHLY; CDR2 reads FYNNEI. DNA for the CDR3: TGTGCCAGCAGTGAAAGAGGGGGGTTGACTGAAGCTTTCTTT. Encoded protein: CASSERGGLTEAFF.

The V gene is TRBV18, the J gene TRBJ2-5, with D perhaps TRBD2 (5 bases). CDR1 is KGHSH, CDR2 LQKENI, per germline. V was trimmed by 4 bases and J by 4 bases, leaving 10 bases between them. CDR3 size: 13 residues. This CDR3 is CASSRGSGETQYF. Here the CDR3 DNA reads TGTGCCAGCTCACGAGGGAGCGGAGAGACCCAGTACTTC. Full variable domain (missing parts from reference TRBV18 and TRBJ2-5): NAGVMQNPRHLVRRRGQEARLRCSPMKGHSHVYWYRQLPEEGLKFMVYLQKENIIDESGMPKERFSAEFPKEGPSILRIQQVVRGDSAAYFCASSRGSGETQYFGPGTRLLVL.

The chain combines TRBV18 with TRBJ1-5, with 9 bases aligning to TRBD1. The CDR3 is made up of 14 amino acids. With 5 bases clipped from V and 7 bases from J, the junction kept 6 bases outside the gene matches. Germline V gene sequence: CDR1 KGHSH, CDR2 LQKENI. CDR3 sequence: CASSGDRVGQPQHF. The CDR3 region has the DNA TGTGCCAGCTCAGGGGACAGGGTGGGGCAGCCCCAGCATTTT.

The CDR3 DNA follows: TGCAGCGTGAGAGACGGAAATCAGCCCCAGCATTTT. It translates to CSVRDGNQPQHF. The gene calls are TRBV29-1 and TRBJ1-5, with D unresolved. The CDR3 runs 12 residues. Trimming removed 6 bases at V and 4 bases at J, with 10 bases between. Germline V gives CDR1 SQVTM, CDR2 ANQGSEA.

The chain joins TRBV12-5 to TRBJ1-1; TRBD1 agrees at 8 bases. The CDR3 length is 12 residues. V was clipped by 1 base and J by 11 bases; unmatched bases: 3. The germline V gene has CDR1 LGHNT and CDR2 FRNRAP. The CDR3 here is CASGLGTGWAFF. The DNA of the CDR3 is TGTGCTAGTGGTTTGGGGACAGGGTGGGCTTTCTTT. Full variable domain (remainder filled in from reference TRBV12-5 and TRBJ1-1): DARVTQTPRHKVTEMGQEVTMRCQPILGHNTVFWYRQTMMQGLELLAYFRNRAPLDDSGMPKDRFSAEMPDATLATLKIQPSEPRDSAVYFCASGLGTGWAFFGQGTRLTVV.

This chain's CDR3 is CASSESNPYGYTF. CDR3 in DNA: TGTGCCAGCAGTGAAAGTAACCCCTATGGCTACACCTTC. V gene TRBV6-1 combines with J gene TRBJ1-2; D is ambiguous. Germline V CDR1 and CDR2: MNHNS, SASEGT. The CDR3 length is 13 residues. Trimming removed 2 bases from V and 4 bases from J, with 8 bases in between.

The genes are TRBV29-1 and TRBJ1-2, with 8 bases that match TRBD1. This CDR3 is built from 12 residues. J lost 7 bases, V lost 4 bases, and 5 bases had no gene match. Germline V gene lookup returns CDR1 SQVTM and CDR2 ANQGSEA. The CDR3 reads CSVVGQEAGYTF. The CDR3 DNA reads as TGCAGCGTTGTGGGACAGGAGGCTGGCTACACCTTC.

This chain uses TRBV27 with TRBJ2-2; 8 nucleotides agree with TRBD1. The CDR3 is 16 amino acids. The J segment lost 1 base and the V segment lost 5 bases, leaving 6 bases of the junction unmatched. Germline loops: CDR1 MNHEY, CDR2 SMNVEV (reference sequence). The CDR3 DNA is TGTGCCAGCAGTCTCCCGGACAGGGTGAACACCGGGGAGCTGTTTTTT. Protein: CASSLPDRVNTGELFF.